The clone carrying this TCR beta chain was recorded once. Authors' data handling: Estimated nucleated cell counts came from reference gene primer amplification. Profiled with immunoSEQ multiplex PCR; TCRdb holds only in-frame clones, not every one. The DNA was the basis for D and trimming; V, J and clone size are from that table. The table lists some 72,000 clones, 80% of them singletons. Trimming cost V 4 bases and J 10 bases, with 17 bases left between them. In germline, CDR1 is LGHDT, CDR2 YNNKEL (reference sequence). CDR3 length: 15 residues. The data are from a study of blood T cell repertoires in COVID-19.

This TCR derives from a man over 45 with COVID-19, enrolled during active disease. Material: peripheral blood. This chain connects TRBV3-1 (or the pseudogene TRBV3-2) to TRBJ1-6, with TRBD1 as a possible D gene (5 bases). The CDR3 region is CASSPLTGGKSPLHF. The CDR3 DNA is TGTGCCAGCAGCCCCCTAACCGGGGGAAAGTCACCCCTCCACTTT.